The 21 T cell receptor beta chains below were found in one sample sequenced in a study of cytomegalovirus exposure and HLA in healthy donors. This PCR relied on a set of 60 Vbeta primers and 13 Jbeta primers. Sequencing was performed with immunoSEQ multiplex PCR; in TCRdb, only in-frame clones are kept and a portion is missing. This sample has about 130,000 clones, with approximately 81% found just once. Source material: PBMCs. The origin of the receptors is a young man in good health and CMV-seropositive.

V gene TRBV15 combines with J gene TRBJ2-4, with 12 positions matching TRBD1. V shed 5 bases and J 12 bases; nucleotides not matched to a gene: 5. The germline V gene has CDR1 LNHNV and CDR2 YYDKDF (reference sequence). The CDR3 extends over 13 amino acids. This CDR3 is CATSRDRGPNQYF. Written as DNA, the CDR3 is TGTGCCACCAGCCGGGACAGGGGGCCGAATCAGTACTTC. Variable domain in full (rest from reference TRBV15 and TRBJ2-4): DAMVIQNPRYQVTQFGKPVTLSCSQTLNHNVMYWYQQKSSQAPKLLFHYYDKDFNNEADTPDNFQSRRPNTSFCFLDIRSPGLGDTAMYLCATSRDRGPNQYFGAGTRLSVL.

The V and J genes are TRBV7-9 and TRBJ2-1, with TRBD2 matching over 7 bases. The CDR3 totals 15 residues. Per the germline V gene, CDR1 is SEHNR and CDR2 is FQNEAQ (reference sequence). The trim removed 5 bases at V and 5 bases at J, leaving 9 bases unmatched. CDR3 sequence: CASSANAGEHNEQFF. CDR3 bases: TGTGCCAGCAGCGCGAACGCGGGGGAGCACAATGAGCAGTTCTTC.

This rearrangement joins TRBV27 to TRBJ2-2; D remains ambiguous. Germline lookup yields CDR1 MNHEY and CDR2 SMNVEV (reference sequence). Trimming stripped 5 bases from V and 5 bases from J, with 6 bases between. There are 12 residues in the CDR3. CDR3 loop: CASSQATGELFF. The CDR3 DNA reads TGTGCCAGCAGTCAAGCGACCGGGGAGCTGTTTTTT.

V is TRBV6-1 and J is TRBJ1-3, with 8 positions matching TRBD1. This CDR3 contains 16 residues. Germline CDR1 is MNHNS and CDR2 is SASEGT. Trimming at V came to 4 bases and at J to 2 bases, leaving 7 bases not matched to a gene. The CDR3 region is CASSVTGVPPGNTIYF. In DNA form, the CDR3 reads TGTGCCAGCAGTGTGACAGGGGTTCCCCCTGGAAACACCATATATTTT.

This clone was found once. This chain uses TRBV28 with TRBJ2-3, with TRBD1 as a possible D gene (5 bases). V lost 5 bases, J lost 0 bases, and 12 bases lay in between. This CDR3 contains 15 residues. The germline gives CDR1 MDHEN, CDR2 SYDVKM. The chain's CDR3 is CASSTGQISTDTQYF. DNA of the CDR3: TGTGCCAGCAGTACCGGACAAATAAGCACAGATACGCAGTATTTT.

The rearrangement joins TRBV6-6 to TRBJ1-3; no clear D gene. The length of the CDR3 is 13 residues. Trimming left V 7 bases short and J 2 bases short, with 9 bases between. Germline CDR1 is MNHNY and CDR2 is SVGAGI (reference sequence). Here the CDR3 reads CASTKNTGNTIYF. CDR3 in DNA: TGTGCCAGCACCAAAAACACTGGAAACACCATATATTTT.

V is TRBV30 and J is TRBJ2-2, with D possibly being TRBD2 (5 bases). CDR1 is GTSNPN, CDR2 SVGIG, per germline (reference sequence). The CDR3 consists of 17 residues. The ends were cut back, 0 bases at V and 7 bases at J, with 21 bases in the middle. DNA of the CDR3: TGTGCCTGGAGTGTACGTGGGGTTACTAGTTTCGTCGGGGAGCTGTTTTTT. The encoded protein is CAWSVRGVTSFVGELFF.

This chain uses TRBV6-5 with TRBJ1-5; TRBD1 might be the D (5 bases). V was trimmed by 7 bases and J by 0 bases, leaving 7 bases between them. The CDR3 consists of 13 residues. CDR1 and CDR2 (germline): MNHEY, SVGAGI. This CDR3 reads CASTQGSNQPQHF. Here the CDR3 DNA reads TGTGCCAGCACCCAGGGTAGCAATCAGCCCCAGCATTTT.

V is TRBV5-1 and J is TRBJ1-5; 11 nucleotides line up with TRBD1. The CDR3 spans 15 residues. CDR1 and CDR2 from the germline V gene are SGHRS and YFSETQ. Trimming cost V 4 bases and J 2 bases; bases outside gene matches: 2. CDR3 region: CASSPGQGGNQPQHF. The CDR3 nucleotides read TGCGCCAGCAGCCCGGGACAGGGGGGCAATCAGCCCCAGCATTTT.

V gene TRBV15 combines with J gene TRBJ1-2; D is perhaps TRBD1 (6 bases). V lost 3 bases and J lost 8, with 22 bases in between. Germline V gene sequence: CDR1 LNHNV, CDR2 YYDKDF (reference sequence). The length of the CDR3 is 16 residues. CDR3 in amino acids: CATSSLGLSGVRGYTF. In DNA form, the CDR3 reads TGTGCCACCAGCAGTTTGGGGTTATCAGGGGTTAGGGGCTACACCTTC.

The chain combines TRBV12-2 with TRBJ2-1; TRBD2, as called in the table, went unchecked against the DNA. TRBV12-2 is a pseudogene. This CDR3 spans 20 amino acids. CDR3 amino acids: CASRLVVRLAGGRSYNEQFF. CDR3 bases: TGTGCAAGTCGCTTAGTGGTCAGGCTAGCGGGGGGTCGCTCCTACAATGAGCAGTTCTTC.

The CDR3 nucleotides read TGTGCCAGCAGCCCCGGACACCCGAACACTGAAGCTTTCTTT. Translation: CASSPGHPNTEAFF. The rearrangement uses TRBV11-3 and TRBJ1-1; weak D call: TRBD1 (5 bases). The CDR3 length is 14 residues. Per germline, CDR1 SGHNT and CDR2 YENEEA. V was clipped by 5 bases and J by 1 base, with 11 bases between them.

J is TRBJ1-4 and V is TRBV18; 8 bases agree with TRBD1. Germline CDR1 KGHSH, CDR2 LQKENI. The CDR3 spans 14 residues. J was trimmed by 8 bases and V by 4 bases; bases with no gene match: 6. The CDR3 protein is CASSLDRGNEKLFF. The DNA for the CDR3 is TGTGCCAGCTCACTTGACAGGGGCAACGAAAAACTGTTTTTT.

V usage is TRBV5-1 and J usage is TRBJ2-5; TRBD1 matches at 8 bases. The CDR3 totals 18 residues. V lost 3 bases, J lost 11 bases, and 24 bases stayed unmatched. Germline V gene lookup returns CDR1 SGHRS and CDR2 YFSETQ. The CDR3 is CASSYSSGGSGGWREQYF. CDR3 DNA sequence: TGCGCCAGCAGCTACAGTTCTGGTGGGTCAGGGGGCTGGAGGGAGCAGTACTTC.

This clone was counted only a few times. This chain uses TRBV19 with TRBJ1-2, with 7 bases that match TRBD1. The CDR3 extends over 16 amino acids. With 4 bases clipped from V and 3 bases from J, the junction kept 11 bases outside the gene matches. Per germline, CDR1 LNHDA and CDR2 SQIVND (reference sequence). For the CDR3, the DNA is TGTGCCAGTAGTAGAGACAGGGCTCCCAGGGACTATGGCTACACCTTC. Protein product: CASSRDRAPRDYGYTF.

The V gene is TRBV29-1, the J gene TRBJ2-3; 7 bases map to TRBD1. Germline CDR1 reads SQVTM; CDR2 reads ANQGSEA. This CDR3 spans 14 amino acids. Trimming removed 4 bases from V and 2 bases from J; junction bases left unmatched: 6. In DNA, the CDR3 is TGCAGCGTTGGATTAGGACAGGCCACAGATACGCAGTATTTT. Protein: CSVGLGQATDTQYF.

The chain uses TRBV5-4 and TRBJ2-2; D perhaps matches TRBD2 (5 bases). The V end was cut by 4 bases, the J end by 6 bases, with 10 bases between. Looked up from germline, CDR1 is SGHNT and CDR2 is YYREEE (reference sequence). This CDR3 spans 13 amino acids. This chain's CDR3 is CASSNVGAGELFF. The DNA for the CDR3 is TGTGCCAGCAGCAACGTGGGAGCCGGGGAGCTGTTTTTT.

This clone appeared a few times. V and J are TRBV19 and TRBJ2-2; 7 bases agree with TRBD2. V shed 4 bases and J 4 bases; nucleotides not matched to a gene: 9. This CDR3 has 16 amino acids. In germline, CDR1 is LNHDA, CDR2 SQIVND (reference sequence). The CDR3 sequence: CASSNQRGWSTGELFF. CDR3 bases: TGTGCCAGTAGTAACCAGCGGGGCTGGAGCACCGGGGAGCTGTTTTTT.

The V and J genes are TRBV4-3 and TRBJ1-6; D not resolved. CDR1 and CDR2 (germline): LGHNA, YSLEER. Trimming took 2 bases from V and 7 from J, leaving 9 bases between them. The CDR3 totals 14 residues. Written as DNA, the CDR3 is TGCGCCAGCAGCCAATCCGCTAGCAATTCACCCCTCCACTTT. Its translation: CASSQSASNSPLHF.

The chain couples TRBV4-1 to TRBJ1-2, with 8 positions matching TRBD1. V trimming: 0 bases; J trimming: 0 bases; junction bases outside the gene matches: 3. This CDR3 spans 16 amino acids. Per germline, CDR1 MGHRA and CDR2 YSYEKL. CDR3 bases: TGCGCCAGCAGCCAAGAAGGGACAGGATCTAACTATGGCTACACCTTC. This gives the protein CASSQEGTGSNYGYTF.

The chain employs TRBV25-1 and TRBJ2-7, with 8 bases aligning to TRBD1. Germline trimming cut 3 bases from V and 2 bases from J; bases unmatched to any gene: 9. CDR3 size: 16 residues. CDR1 and CDR2 (germline): MGHDK, SYGVNS. Written as DNA, the CDR3 is TGTGCCAGCAGTGATCTGGGGGGACAGGAACCCTACGAGCAGTACTTC. As protein: CASSDLGGQEPYEQYF.